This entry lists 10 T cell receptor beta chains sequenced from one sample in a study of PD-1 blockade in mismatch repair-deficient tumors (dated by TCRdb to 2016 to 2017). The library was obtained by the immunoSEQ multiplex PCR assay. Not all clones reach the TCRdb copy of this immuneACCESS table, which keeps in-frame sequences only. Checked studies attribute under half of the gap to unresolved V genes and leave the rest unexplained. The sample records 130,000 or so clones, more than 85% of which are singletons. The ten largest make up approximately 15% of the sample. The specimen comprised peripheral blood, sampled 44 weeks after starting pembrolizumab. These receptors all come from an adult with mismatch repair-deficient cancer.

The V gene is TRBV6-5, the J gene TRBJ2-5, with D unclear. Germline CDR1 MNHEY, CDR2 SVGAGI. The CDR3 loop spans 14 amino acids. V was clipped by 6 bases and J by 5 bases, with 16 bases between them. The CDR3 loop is CASRQSWVAETQYF. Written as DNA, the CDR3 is TGTGCCAGCAGGCAATCATGGGTGGCGGAGACCCAGTACTTC.

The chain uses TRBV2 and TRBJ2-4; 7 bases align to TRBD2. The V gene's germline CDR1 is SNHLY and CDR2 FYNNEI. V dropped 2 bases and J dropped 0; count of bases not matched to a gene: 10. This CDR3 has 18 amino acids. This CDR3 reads CASSESVAGPLAKNIQYF. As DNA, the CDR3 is TGTGCCAGCAGTGAATCGGTAGCGGGCCCACTAGCCAAAAACATTCAGTACTTC.

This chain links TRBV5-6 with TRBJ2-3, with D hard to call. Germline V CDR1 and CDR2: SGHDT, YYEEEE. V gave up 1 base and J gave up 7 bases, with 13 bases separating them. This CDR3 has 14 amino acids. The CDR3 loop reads CASSLTESTHTQYF. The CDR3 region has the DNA TGTGCCAGCAGCTTGACAGAAAGTACACATACGCAGTATTTT.

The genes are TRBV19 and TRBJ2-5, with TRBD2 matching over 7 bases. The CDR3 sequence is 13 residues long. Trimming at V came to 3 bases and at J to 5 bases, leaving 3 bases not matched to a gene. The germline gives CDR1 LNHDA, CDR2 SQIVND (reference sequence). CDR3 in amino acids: CASSMTSRETQYF. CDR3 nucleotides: TGTGCCAGTAGTATGACTAGCAGGGAGACCCAGTACTTC.

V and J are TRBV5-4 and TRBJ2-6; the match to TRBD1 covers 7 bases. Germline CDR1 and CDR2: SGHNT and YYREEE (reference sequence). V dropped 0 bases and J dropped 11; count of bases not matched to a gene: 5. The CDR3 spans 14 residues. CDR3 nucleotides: TGTGCCAGCAGCTTGGGACAGGGCGCCCACGTCCTGACTTTC. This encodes CASSLGQGAHVLTF.

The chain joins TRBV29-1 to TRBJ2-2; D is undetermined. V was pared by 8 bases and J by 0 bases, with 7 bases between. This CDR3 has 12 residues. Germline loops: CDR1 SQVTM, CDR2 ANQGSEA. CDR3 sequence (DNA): TGCAGCTGCCAGTCGAACACCGGGGAGCTGTTTTTT. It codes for CSCQSNTGELFF.

CDR3 DNA: TGCAGCGTTGAAGTAGCGGGGACAGTTCCTAACTATGGCTACACCTTC. As protein: CSVEVAGTVPNYGYTF. The V and J genes are TRBV29-1 and TRBJ1-2; 7 bases line up with TRBD1. The CDR3 spans 16 residues. The germline V gene has CDR1 SQVTM and CDR2 ANQGSEA. Trimming took 1 base from V and 0 from J; bases not matched to a gene: 8. The whole variable domain, filled in from reference TRBV29-1 and TRBJ1-2, reads SAVISQKPSRDICQRGTSLTIQCQVDSQVTMMFWYRQQPGQSLTLIATANQGSEATYESGFVIDKFPISRPNLTFSTLTVSNMSPEDSSIYLCSVEVAGTVPNYGYTFGSGTRLTVV.

The CDR3 nucleotides are TGTGCCACGGGCAGACAGGGCTCCTACAATGAGCAGTTCTTC. The encoded protein is CATGRQGSYNEQFF. V gene TRBV7-2 combines with J gene TRBJ2-1; 7 nucleotides match TRBD1. This CDR3 has 14 amino acids. Germline CDR1 is SGHTA and CDR2 is FQGNSA. The V gene end was trimmed by 10 bases and the J gene end by 0 bases; junction bases not matched to a gene: 6.

Here the CDR3 DNA reads TGCGCCAGCAGCGCTCGACTAGGATATTTAGATACGCAGTATTTT. The encoded protein is CASSARLGYLDTQYF. V and J are TRBV4-3 and TRBJ2-3; tentatively, D is TRBD2 (6 bases). Germline CDR1 is LGHNA and CDR2 is YSLEER. The V end lost 5 bases, the J end lost 5 bases, and 17 bases lay between the germline ends. The CDR3 has 15 amino acids.

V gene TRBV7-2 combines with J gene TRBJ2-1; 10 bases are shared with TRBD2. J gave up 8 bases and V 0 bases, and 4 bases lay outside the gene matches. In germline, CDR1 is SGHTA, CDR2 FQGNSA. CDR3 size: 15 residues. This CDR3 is CASSLAGTSADEQFF. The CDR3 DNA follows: TGTGCCAGCAGCTTAGCAGGGACTAGCGCGGATGAGCAGTTCTTC.